This T cell receptor (beta chain) was sequenced in a study of cytomegalovirus exposure and HLA in healthy donors. The CDR3 is 13 residues long. The study ran its PCR with 60 Vbeta and 13 Jbeta primers. The repertoire was sequenced with immunoSEQ multiplex PCR; TCRdb's copy has only in-frame clones and lacks some. This sample has under 150,000 clones; about 72% occur once, and the top ten carry approximately 2.1%. This clone was picked up a small number of times. The sample was PBMCs. This TCR derives from a man in his forties or fifties in good health and CMV-seronegative. This chain uses TRBV12-2 with TRBJ1-1; the table's D gene call, TRBD1, was not cross checked with the DNA. TRBV12-2 is a documented pseudogene. Written as DNA, the CDR3 is TGTGCAAGTCGCTCTTCGCGTCAGGAAGAAGCTTTCTTT. Its translation is CASRSSRQEEAFF.